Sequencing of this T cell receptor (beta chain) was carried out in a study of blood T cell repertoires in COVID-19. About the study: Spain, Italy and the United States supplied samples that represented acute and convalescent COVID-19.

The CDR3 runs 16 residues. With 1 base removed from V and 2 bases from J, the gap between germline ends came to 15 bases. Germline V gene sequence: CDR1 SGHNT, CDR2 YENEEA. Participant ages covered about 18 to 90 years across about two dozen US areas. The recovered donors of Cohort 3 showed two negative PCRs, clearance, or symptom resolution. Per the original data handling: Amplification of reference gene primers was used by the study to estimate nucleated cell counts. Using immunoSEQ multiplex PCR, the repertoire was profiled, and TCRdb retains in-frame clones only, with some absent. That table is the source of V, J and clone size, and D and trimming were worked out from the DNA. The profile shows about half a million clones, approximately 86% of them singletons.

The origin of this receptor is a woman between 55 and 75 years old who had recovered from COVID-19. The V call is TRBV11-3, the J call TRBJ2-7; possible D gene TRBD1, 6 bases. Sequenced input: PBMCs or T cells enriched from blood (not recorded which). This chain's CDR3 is CASSLVATGYTYEQYF. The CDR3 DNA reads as TGTGCCAGCAGCTTAGTCGCCACAGGGTATACCTACGAGCAGTACTTC.